Described below is a single TCR beta chain sequence and its context. These data belong to a study of blood T cell repertoires in COVID-19. Study-wide background: The samples span acute and convalescent COVID-19 from the United States, Italy and Spain. From T cells, B-cell-depleted T cells, or PBMCs came the material, which was cDNA or gDNA.

In the original analysis: Estimated nucleated cell counts came from reference gene primer amplification. The protocol was immunoSEQ multiplex PCR, while the TCRdb copy is restricted to in-frame clones and leaves out a portion. That table furnishes V, J and clone size, whereas the DNA furnished D and trimming. The top ten hold about 3% of the sample, which has 300,000 to 450,000 clones, 89% seen once. Germline CDR1 is MDHEN and CDR2 is SYDVKM. Trimming took off 5 bases at V and 2 bases at J, with 6 bases between the two ends. The CDR3 totals 12 residues. This sequence joins TRBV28 and TRBJ1-2, with no clear D. The material sequenced was peripheral blood. The origin of this receptor is a woman between 25 and 40 years old with COVID-19, enrolled during active disease. The CDR3 reads CASSTINYGYTF. The CDR3 nucleotides read TGTGCCAGCAGTACAATAAACTATGGCTACACCTTC.